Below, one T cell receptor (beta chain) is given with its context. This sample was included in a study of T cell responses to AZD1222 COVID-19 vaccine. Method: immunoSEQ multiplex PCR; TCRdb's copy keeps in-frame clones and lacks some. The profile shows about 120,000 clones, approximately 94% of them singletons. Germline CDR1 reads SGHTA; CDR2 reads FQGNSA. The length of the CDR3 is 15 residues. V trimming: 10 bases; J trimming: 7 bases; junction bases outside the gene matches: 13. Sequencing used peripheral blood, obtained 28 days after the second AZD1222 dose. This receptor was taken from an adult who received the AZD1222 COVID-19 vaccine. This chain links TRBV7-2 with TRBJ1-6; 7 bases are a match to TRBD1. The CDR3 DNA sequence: TGTGCCACCCCAGCGTCGGGACAGCAAAATTCACCCCTCCACTTT. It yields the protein CATPASGQQNSPLHF.